These T cell receptor beta chains were read from a single sample in a study of blood T cell repertoires in COVID-19. TCRdb's table, derived via immunoSEQ multiplex PCR, lists solely in-frame clones and lacks some. The sample contains 200,000 to 300,000 clones, around 88% of which appear only once. The source material was peripheral blood. All receptors come from a woman between 25 and 40 years old with COVID-19, enrolled during active disease. CDR3s include the opening cysteine and the closing phenylalanine or tryptophan. D genes are given only for firm matches. The size entry is marked missing in some rows and otherwise reads once, few, many or a size class.

TGTGCCAGCAGCTCCCCGGGGGGTAGCTACAATGAGCAGTTCTTC CASSSPGGSYNEQFF TRBJ2-1 TRBD2 15 TRBV14 -
TGTGCCAGCAGTGTATTGGCAGGGCCGAACACTGAAGCTTTCTTT CASSVLAGPNTEAFF TRBJ1-1 - 15 TRBV2 few
TGTGCCAGCAGCCAAGTTAGGGACAGGGAGGTCATTCAGTACTTC CASSQVRDREVIQYF TRBJ2-4 TRBD1 15 TRBV4-2 once
TGTGCCAGCAGTTTCCCTGGCACAGATACGCAGTATTTT CASSFPGTDTQYF TRBJ2-3 - 13 TRBV28 -
TGCGCCAGCAGTGGGGCCCCCGGGGACTATGGCTACACCTTC CASSGAPGDYGYTF TRBJ1-2 - 14 TRBV10-2 -
TGTGCCAGCAGTAAACAGGGGGATGAGCAGTTCTTC CASSKQGDEQFF TRBJ2-1 TRBD1 12 TRBV27 once
TGTGCCAGCAGTGACGGGACAGGGTCAGGGCCAGATACGCAGTATTTT CASSDGTGSGPDTQYF TRBJ2-3 TRBD1 16 TRBV6-4 -
TGTGCCAGCAGTCAGGGACAGGGTGTCGGAAAACTGTTTTTT CASSQGQGVGKLFF TRBJ1-4 TRBD1 14 TRBV6-5 -
TGTGCCAGCAGCCCAGGGCAGGGTAGCCACGAGCAGTACTTC CASSPGQGSHEQYF TRBJ2-7 - 14 TRBV5-5 -
TGTGCCACCAGCACGGGCAGGGGCAGGTCGGGTGCTGATCAGCCCCAGCATTTT CATSTGRGRSGADQPQHF TRBJ1-5 - 18 TRBV15 -
TGTGCCATCAGTGATCTGTATAATGAAAAACTGTTTTTT CAISDLYNEKLFF TRBJ1-4 - 13 TRBV10-3 once
TGTGCCAGCAGCCGAAGACTAGCGGTTGGGGGGCAGTATTTT CASSRRLAVGGQYF TRBJ2-3 TRBD2 14 TRBV3-1/TRBV3-2 -
TGTGCCAGTAGTCCCTCAAACCTACTTTGGAATTCACCCCTCCACTTT CASSPSNLLWNSPLHF TRBJ1-6 - 16 TRBV19 -
TGTGCCAGTAGTATTAAGGGGTCCTACGAGCAGTACTTC CASSIKGSYEQYF TRBJ2-7 - 13 TRBV19 -
TGCGCCAGCAGCTTATTAGCGGGAACGAACACCGGGGAGCTGTTTTTT CASSLLAGTNTGELFF TRBJ2-2 TRBD2 16 TRBV5-1 -
TGCGCCAGCAGCCAAGAGGGGCAGACTCGCTATGGCTACACCTTC CASSQEGQTRYGYTF TRBJ1-2 - 15 TRBV4-3 -
TGTGCCGCATCCAAGACTAGCGGGAGTAGTGAGACCCAGTACTTC CAASKTSGSSETQYF TRBJ2-5 TRBD2 15 TRBV10-3 -
TGTGCCAGCAGTTCCGATCAGGGCGCCTCGATTAACTATGGCTACACCTTC CASSSDQGASINYGYTF TRBJ1-2 - 17 TRBV27 -
TGTGCCAGCTCACCTTCAGGAGGGTACACTGAAGCTTTCTTT CASSPSGGYTEAFF TRBJ1-1 - 14 TRBV18 -
TGTGCCAGCAGTTTATATCGTGAAGCGCTCAATCAGCCCCAGCATTTT CASSLYREALNQPQHF TRBJ1-5 - 16 TRBV28 -
TGTGCCTGGAGAGGGACAGGGGGCCCCGGTTTCTTT CAWRGTGGPGFF TRBJ1-1 TRBD1 12 TRBV30 -
TGCGCCAGCAGCTTGGGGGGCGAGGATACGCAGTATTTT CASSLGGEDTQYF TRBJ2-3 - 13 TRBV5-1 -
TGTGCCACCTTCCCACAGGGGGCGAACACCGGGGAGCTGTTTTTT CATFPQGANTGELFF TRBJ2-2 TRBD1 15 TRBV7-2 -
TGCGCCAGCAGTGAGGGGGCCCTGGCGGGAGGAGTTGAGCAGTTCTTC CASSEGALAGGVEQFF TRBJ2-1 TRBD2 16 TRBV10-2 -
TGCGCCAGCAGTGTGAGACAGGGGAGTAATGAAAAACTGTTTTTT CASSVRQGSNEKLFF TRBJ1-4 TRBD1 15 TRBV10-2 -
TGTGCCACCAAAGCGGGCACCGGGGAGCTGTTTTTT CATKAGTGELFF TRBJ2-2 - 12 TRBV24-1 -
TGTGCCAGCAGCACCCGACAGGGCAGCTATGGCTACACCTTC CASSTRQGSYGYTF TRBJ1-2 TRBD1 14 TRBV7-2 -
TGTGCCACCAGTACCGGGGGAGTGGAGACCCAGTACTTC CATSTGGVETQYF TRBJ2-5 - 13 TRBV24-1 -
TGTGCCAGTAGTATGTTGGGACAGGGTCCTGGAAACACCATATATTTT CASSMLGQGPGNTIYF TRBJ1-3 TRBD1 16 TRBV19 -
TGTGCCAGCAGCCAATCGTGGGGGACAGGGGCCTACGAGCAGTACTTC CASSQSWGTGAYEQYF TRBJ2-7 TRBD1 16 TRBV11-2 -
TGTGCCAGCAGTGACACAGCACTGGGGGGAGAGACCCAGTACTTC CASSDTALGGETQYF TRBJ2-5 - 15 TRBV28 -
TGTGCCAGCAGGCCCGGACAGGGGGCATACAATGAGCAGTTCTTC CASRPGQGAYNEQFF TRBJ2-1 TRBD1 15 TRBV5-6 -
TGTGCCAGCACCTATACCGGGACAGCCTACAATGAGCAGTTCTTC CASTYTGTAYNEQFF TRBJ2-1 TRBD1 15 TRBV27 -
TGTGCCAGCAGCTTTCGAGCGGGAGGGAACTCAGATACGCAGTATTTT CASSFRAGGNSDTQYF TRBJ2-3 TRBD2 16 TRBV7-8 -
TGTGCCAGCAGCTCGGGGGCTGGGGCCAACGTCCTGACTTTC CASSSGAGANVLTF TRBJ2-6 - 14 TRBV5-4 -
TGTGCCAGCAGCCCACCTCCGGGACAGGGGGCGAGGGAAGGGCCTTATGAAGGCTACACCTTC CASSPPPGQGAREGPYEGYTF TRBJ1-2 TRBD1 21 TRBV13 -
TGCGCCAGCAGCTTGGCGGGGGAGCCGTCCTACAATGAGCAGTTCTTC CASSLAGEPSYNEQFF TRBJ2-1 - 16 TRBV5-1 -
TGTGCCAGCAGTTTGAGGGCCCGGGCGAGGACAGATACGCAGTATTTT CASSLRARARTDTQYF TRBJ2-3 - 16 TRBV27 few